These 10 T cell receptor beta chains share one sample of origin, sequenced in a study of blood T cells in healthy people across ages. The second PCR ran roughly 7 to 11 cycles with a sample-barcoded 5' primer and J-beta primers. TCRdb independently ran MiXCR on the 5' RACE reads; one entry per CDR3 protein. The data contain 850,000 to 1,000,000 distinct CDR3 sequences, about 44% of them singletons. Sequencing input: blood. These receptors came from a man aged 25 to 40 in good health.

This clonotype was seen a few times. The J gene is TRBJ2-7, the V gene TRBV4-1, with 7 positions matching TRBD1. Germline V gene sequence: CDR1 MGHRA, CDR2 YSYEKL. With 4 bases clipped from V and 1 base from J, the junction kept 7 bases outside the gene matches. The CDR3 length is 15 residues. The CDR3 coding sequence is TGCGCCAGCAGCCCCCGGCAGGGGGAGTCCTACGAGCAGTACTTC. This translates into CASSPRQGESYEQYF.

Notes on this clonotype: With a much larger clone just one base away, this may be a read error. V and J are TRBV2 and TRBJ1-5; perhaps TRBD1 as D (5 bases). Trimming removed 4 bases from V and 7 bases from J, with 14 bases in between. CDR3 length equals 14 residues. Germline CDR1 is SNHLY and CDR2 is FYNNEI. Here the CDR3 reads CASSVRQSSQPQHF. For the CDR3, the DNA is TGTGCCAGCAGTGTTCGACAGTCGAGCCAGCCCCAGCATTTT.

With respect to this clonotype: An end of the junction differs from the germline gene, which may be a read error. In DNA, the CDR3 is TGCAGTGCTTCATCGGGGGCGAGCATAGATACGCAGTATTTT. This encodes CSASSGASIDTQYF. This rearrangement joins TRBV20-1 to TRBJ2-3; D assignment may be TRBD1 or TRBD2 (6 bases each). CDR1 and CDR2 (germline): DFQATT, SNEGSKA (reference sequence). There are 14 residues in the CDR3.

The chain has TRBV6-1 and TRBJ2-2; D ambiguous. The germline CDR1 and CDR2 sequences are MNHNS and SASEGT. Trimming removed 7 bases at V and 6 bases at J, with 9 bases between. The CDR3 spans 12 residues. The CDR3 nucleotides are TGTGCCAGCAAATGGGGTTCCGGGGAGCTGTTTTTT. This translates into CASKWGSGELFF.

This chain joins TRBV13 and TRBJ1-5; 8 bases map to TRBD1. The J segment lost 6 bases and the V segment lost 3 bases, leaving 7 bases of the junction unmatched. The CDR3 sequence is 15 residues long. Germline CDR1 PRHDT, CDR2 FYEKMQ (reference sequence). DNA of the CDR3: TGTGCCAGCAGCTTGTCAGGGGGCTTGAGTCAGCCCCAGCATTTT. This encodes CASSLSGGLSQPQHF.

This rearrangement joins TRBV15 to TRBJ2-7, with a weak D call TRBD1 (6 bases). Germline-derived CDR1 and CDR2 are LNHNV and YYDKDF (reference sequence). Trimming took 3 bases from V and 3 from J, leaving 12 bases between them. The CDR3 is made up of 14 amino acids. The CDR3 region is CATSRDRTNYEQYF. CDR3 DNA: TGTGCCACCAGCAGGGACAGAACGAACTACGAGCAGTACTTC.

The V call is TRBV29-1, the J call TRBJ1-2; D remains unclear. CDR1 and CDR2 from the germline V gene are SQVTM and ANQGSEA. With 4 bases removed from V and 6 bases from J, the gap between germline ends came to 9 bases. The CDR3 runs to 11 residues. The CDR3 bases are TGCAGCGTTGGTAGGGTCGATGGCTACACCTTC. The encoded protein is CSVGRVDGYTF.

Ten or more counts support this clonotype. The chain carries TRBV20-1 and TRBJ1-2; possibly TRBD1 for D (5 bases). The CDR3 is 13 amino acids. The germline V and J ends were trimmed by 6 bases and 2 bases, with 13 bases remaining between them. Germline V lookup: CDR1 DFQATT, CDR2 SNEGSKA (reference sequence). The CDR3 region is CSAANGANYGYTF. The CDR3 coding sequence is TGCAGTGCCGCCAACGGGGCGAACTATGGCTACACCTTC.

The chain uses TRBV20-1 and TRBJ2-5; D is possibly TRBD1 (6 bases). Germline V gene lookup returns CDR1 DFQATT and CDR2 SNEGSKA (reference sequence). Trimming removed 1 base at V and 1 base at J, with 10 bases between. The CDR3 covers 14 residues. The CDR3 here is CSARVPGVQETQYF. In DNA, the CDR3 is TGCAGTGCTAGAGTTCCAGGGGTCCAAGAGACCCAGTACTTC.

This rearrangement joins TRBV4-2 to TRBJ1-2; unclear D gene. V was pared by 0 bases and J by 0 bases, with 5 bases between. The germline gives CDR1 LGHNA, CDR2 YNFKEQ. The CDR3 length is 14 residues. Written as DNA, the CDR3 is TGTGCCAGCAGCCAAGAGACGCCTAACTATGGCTACACCTTC. This encodes CASSQETPNYGYTF.